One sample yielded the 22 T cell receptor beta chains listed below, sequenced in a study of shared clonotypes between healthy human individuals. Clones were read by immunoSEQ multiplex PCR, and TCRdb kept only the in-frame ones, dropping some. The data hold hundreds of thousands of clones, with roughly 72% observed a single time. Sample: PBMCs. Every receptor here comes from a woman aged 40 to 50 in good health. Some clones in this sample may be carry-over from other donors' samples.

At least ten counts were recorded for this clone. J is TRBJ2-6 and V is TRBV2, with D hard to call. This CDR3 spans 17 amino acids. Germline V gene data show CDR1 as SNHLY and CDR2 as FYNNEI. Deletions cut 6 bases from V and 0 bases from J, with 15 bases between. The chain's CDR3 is CASRLYDGISGANVLTF. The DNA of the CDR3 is TGTGCCAGCAGGCTATATGATGGGATCTCTGGGGCCAACGTCCTGACTTTC. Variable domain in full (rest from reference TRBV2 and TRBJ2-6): EPEVTQTPSHQVTQMGQEVILRCVPISNHLYFYWYRQILGQKVEFLVSFYNNEISEKSEIFDDQFSVERPDGSNFTLKIRSTKLEDSAMYFCASRLYDGISGANVLTFGAGSRLTVL.

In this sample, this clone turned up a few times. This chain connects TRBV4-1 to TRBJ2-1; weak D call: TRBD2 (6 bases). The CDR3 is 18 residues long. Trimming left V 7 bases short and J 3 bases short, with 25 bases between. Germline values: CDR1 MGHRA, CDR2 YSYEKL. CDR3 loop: CASTNFPPRGGHYNEQFF. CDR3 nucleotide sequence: TGCGCCAGCACCAATTTCCCTCCGCGGGGAGGCCACTACAATGAGCAGTTCTTC.

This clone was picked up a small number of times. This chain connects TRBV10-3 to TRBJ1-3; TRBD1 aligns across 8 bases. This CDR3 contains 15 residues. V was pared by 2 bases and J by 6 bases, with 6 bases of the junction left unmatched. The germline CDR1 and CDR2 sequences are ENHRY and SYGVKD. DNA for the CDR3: TGTGCCATCAGTGAGGGACAGGGATTAACAAACACCATATATTTT. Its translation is CAISEGQGLTNTIYF.

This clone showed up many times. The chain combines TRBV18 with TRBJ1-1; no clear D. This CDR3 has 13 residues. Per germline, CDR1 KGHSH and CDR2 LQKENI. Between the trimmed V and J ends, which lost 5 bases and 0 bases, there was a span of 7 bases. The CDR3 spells CASSTSMNTEAFF. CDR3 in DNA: TGTGCCAGCTCAACCAGTATGAACACTGAAGCTTTCTTT.

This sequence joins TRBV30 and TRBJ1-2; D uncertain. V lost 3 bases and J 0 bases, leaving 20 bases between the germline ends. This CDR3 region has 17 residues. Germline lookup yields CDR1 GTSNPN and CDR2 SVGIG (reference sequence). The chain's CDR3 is CAWRLGSSRRTNYGYTF. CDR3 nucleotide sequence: TGTGCCTGGAGATTGGGGTCATCACGGCGGACTAACTATGGCTACACCTTC.

CDR3 sequence (DNA): TGTGCCAGCAGCTTAGGTACAGGGGCGAACGAGCAGTACTTC. It is translated as CASSLGTGANEQYF. The V gene is TRBV7-9, the J gene TRBJ2-7; TRBD1 aligns across 7 bases. The V segment lost 1 base and the J segment 5 bases; nucleotides outside the gene matches: 5. The germline CDR1 and CDR2 sequences are SEHNR and FQNEAQ (reference sequence). The CDR3 is made up of 14 amino acids. Full variable domain (outside the CDR3, taken from reference TRBV7-9 and TRBJ2-7): DTGVSQNPRHKITKRGQNVTFRCDPISEHNRLYWYRQTLGQGPEFLTYFQNEAQLEKSRLLSDRFSAERPKGSFSTLEIQRTEQGDSAMYLCASSLGTGANEQYFGPGTRLTVT.

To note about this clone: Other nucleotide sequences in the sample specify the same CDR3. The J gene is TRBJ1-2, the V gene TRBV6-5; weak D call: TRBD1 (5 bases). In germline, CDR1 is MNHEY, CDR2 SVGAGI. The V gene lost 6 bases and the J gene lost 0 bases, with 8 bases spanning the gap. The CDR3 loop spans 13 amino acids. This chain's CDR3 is CASSRDANYGYTF. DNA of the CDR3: TGTGCCAGCAGCCGGGACGCTAACTATGGCTACACCTTC.

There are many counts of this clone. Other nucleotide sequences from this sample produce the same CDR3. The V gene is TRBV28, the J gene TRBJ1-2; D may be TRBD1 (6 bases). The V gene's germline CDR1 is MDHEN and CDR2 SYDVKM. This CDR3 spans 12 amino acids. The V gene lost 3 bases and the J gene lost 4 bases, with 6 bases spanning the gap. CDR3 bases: TGTGCCAGCAGTTTGACAGGCTATGGCTACACCTTC. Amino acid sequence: CASSLTGYGYTF.

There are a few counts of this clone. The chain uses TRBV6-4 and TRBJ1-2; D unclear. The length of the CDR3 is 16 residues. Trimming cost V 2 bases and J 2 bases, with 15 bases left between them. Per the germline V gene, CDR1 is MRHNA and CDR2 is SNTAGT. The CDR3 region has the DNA TGTGCCAGCAGTGACCCCGGGGAAGGTTGGAACTATGGCTACACCTTC. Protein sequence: CASSDPGEGWNYGYTF.

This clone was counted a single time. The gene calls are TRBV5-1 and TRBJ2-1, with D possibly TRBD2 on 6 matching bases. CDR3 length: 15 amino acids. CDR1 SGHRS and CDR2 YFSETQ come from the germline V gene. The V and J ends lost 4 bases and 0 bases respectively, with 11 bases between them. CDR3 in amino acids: CASSPSAGSYNEQFF. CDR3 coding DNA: TGCGCCAGCAGCCCCTCAGCGGGCTCCTACAATGAGCAGTTCTTC.

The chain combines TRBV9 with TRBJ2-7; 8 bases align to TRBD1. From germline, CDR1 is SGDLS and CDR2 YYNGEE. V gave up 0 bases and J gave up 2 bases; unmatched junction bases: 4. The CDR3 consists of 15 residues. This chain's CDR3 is CASSVGARGPYEQYF. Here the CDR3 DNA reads TGTGCCAGCAGCGTAGGGGCCAGGGGGCCCTACGAGCAGTACTTC.

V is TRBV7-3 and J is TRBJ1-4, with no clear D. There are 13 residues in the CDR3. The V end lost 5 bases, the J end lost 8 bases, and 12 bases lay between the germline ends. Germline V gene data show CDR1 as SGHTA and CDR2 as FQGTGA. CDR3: CASSPTAGEKLFF. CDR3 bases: TGTGCCAGCAGCCCAACCGCCGGGGAAAAACTGTTTTTT.

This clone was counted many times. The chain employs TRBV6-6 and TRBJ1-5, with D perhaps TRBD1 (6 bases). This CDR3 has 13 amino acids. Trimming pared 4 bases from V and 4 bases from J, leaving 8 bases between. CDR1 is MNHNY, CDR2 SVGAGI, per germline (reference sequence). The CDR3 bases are TGTGCCAGCAGTTGGGGGGCTAATCAGCCCCAGCATTTT. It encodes CASSWGANQPQHF.

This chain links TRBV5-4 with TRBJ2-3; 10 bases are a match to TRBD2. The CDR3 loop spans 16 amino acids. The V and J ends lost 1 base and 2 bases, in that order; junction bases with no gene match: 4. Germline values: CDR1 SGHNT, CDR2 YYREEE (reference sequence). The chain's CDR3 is CASSLKGTSDTDTQYF. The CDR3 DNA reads TGTGCCAGCAGCTTGAAGGGGACTAGCGACACAGATACGCAGTATTTT.

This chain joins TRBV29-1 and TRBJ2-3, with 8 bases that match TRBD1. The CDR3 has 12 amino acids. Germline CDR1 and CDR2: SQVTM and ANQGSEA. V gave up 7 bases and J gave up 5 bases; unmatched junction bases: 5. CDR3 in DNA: TGCAGCGCTAGACAGGGGAGAGATACGCAGTATTTT. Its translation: CSARQGRDTQYF.

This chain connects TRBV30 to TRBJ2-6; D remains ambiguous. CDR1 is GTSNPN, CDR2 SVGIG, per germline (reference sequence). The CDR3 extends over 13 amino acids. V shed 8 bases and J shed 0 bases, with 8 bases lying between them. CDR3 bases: TGTGCCCAAAAGAGCTCTGGGGCCAACGTCCTGACTTTC. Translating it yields CAQKSSGANVLTF.

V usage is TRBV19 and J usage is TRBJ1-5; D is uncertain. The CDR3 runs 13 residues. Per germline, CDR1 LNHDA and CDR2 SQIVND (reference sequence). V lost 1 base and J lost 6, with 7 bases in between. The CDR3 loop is CASSIATIQPQHF. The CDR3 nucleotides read TGTGCCAGTAGTATAGCGACAATTCAGCCCCAGCATTTT.

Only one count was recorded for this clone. The CDR3 protein is CATGVSGETQYF. CDR3 bases: TGTGCCACCGGGGTTAGCGGAGAGACCCAGTACTTC. This chain joins TRBV10-3 and TRBJ2-5; the D gene is possibly TRBD2 (6 bases). V lost 10 bases and J 4 bases, leaving 13 bases between the germline ends. CDR1 is ENHRY and CDR2 is SYGVKD in the germline V gene. This CDR3 comprises 12 residues.

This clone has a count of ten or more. DNA for the CDR3: TGTGCCAGCAGTTTAGAGGCAGGGACTAACTATGGCTACACCTTC. Translation: CASSLEAGTNYGYTF. The chain combines TRBV28 with TRBJ1-2, with D perhaps TRBD1 (5 bases). V lost 2 bases and J 0 bases, leaving 10 bases between the germline ends. Germline V gene sequence: CDR1 MDHEN, CDR2 SYDVKM. This CDR3 region has 15 residues.

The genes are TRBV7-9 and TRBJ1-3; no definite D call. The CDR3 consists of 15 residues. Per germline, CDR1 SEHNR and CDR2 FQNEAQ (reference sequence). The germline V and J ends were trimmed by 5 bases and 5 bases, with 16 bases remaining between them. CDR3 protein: CASSSPGESRNTIYF. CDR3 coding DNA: TGTGCCAGCAGCAGCCCCGGGGAATCGAGAAACACCATATATTTT.

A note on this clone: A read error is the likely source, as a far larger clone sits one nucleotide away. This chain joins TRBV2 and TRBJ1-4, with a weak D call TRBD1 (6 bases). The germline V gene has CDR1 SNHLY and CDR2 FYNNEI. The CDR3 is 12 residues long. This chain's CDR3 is CTSISTGEKLFF. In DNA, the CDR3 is TGTACCAGCATCTCAACAGGGGAAAAACTGTTTTTT.

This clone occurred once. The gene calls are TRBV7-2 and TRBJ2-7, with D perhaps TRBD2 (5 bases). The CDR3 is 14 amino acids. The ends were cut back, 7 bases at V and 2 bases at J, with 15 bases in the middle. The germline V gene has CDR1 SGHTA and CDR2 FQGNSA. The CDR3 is CASTGKGSPYEQYF. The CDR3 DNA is TGTGCCAGCACGGGGAAAGGGTCCCCCTACGAGCAGTACTTC. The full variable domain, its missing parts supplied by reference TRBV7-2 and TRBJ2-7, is GAGVSQSPSNKVTEKGKDVELRCDPISGHTALYWYRQSLGQGLEFLIYFQGNSAPDKSGLPSDRFSAERTGGSVSTLTIQRTQQEDSAVYLCASTGKGSPYEQYFGPGTRLTVT.